The subject of this entry is one T cell receptor (beta chain). This entry comes from a study of shared clonotypes between healthy human individuals. The repertoire was sequenced with immunoSEQ multiplex PCR; TCRdb's copy has only in-frame clones and lacks some. Of some 980,000 clones detected, roughly 72% appear once; the ten largest clones hold nearly 1.5%. Splitting of CD4+ cells produced CD45RA+ naive and CD45RA-negative memory subsets. This clonotype was sampled from a man aged 18 to 29 in good health. Sequenced material: memory CD4+ T cells sorted from blood. Subset of the sample: CD45RA-negative fraction.

The CDR3 sequence: CASSLGQIRTEAFF. DNA for the CDR3: TGTGCCAGCAGCTTAGGACAGATCCGAACTGAAGCTTTCTTT. The chain recombines TRBV11-2 with TRBJ1-1; D perhaps matches TRBD1 (5 bases). With 1 base removed from V and 5 bases from J, the gap between germline ends came to 11 bases. CDR1 and CDR2 (germline): SGHAT, FQNNGV. There are 14 residues in the CDR3.